The 13 T cell receptor beta chains below were found in one sample sequenced in a study of beta chain features in type 1 diabetes. Points from the study as a whole: Moderately but significantly shorter TCRB CDR3s were found in Type 1 diabetes patients in all four CD4+ subsets.

These receptors have no known antigen. The whole isolated RNA underwent reverse transcription, so sequencing captured expressed TCRB transcripts. The data were produced by immunoSEQ multiplex PCR, yet TCRdb's version contains in-frame clones alone and is incomplete. The top ten hold approximately 0.02% of the sample, which has 600,000 to 700,000 clones, around 15% seen once. The source material was naive CD4+ T cells from blood. These receptors were taken from a man between 18 and 29 years old with type 1 diabetes.

This clone was picked up a small number of times. The chain links TRBV7-9 to TRBJ1-1; D gene unclear. Germline CDR1 and CDR2: SEHNR and FQNEAQ (reference sequence). V dropped 3 bases and J dropped 3 bases, with 5 bases sitting between them. The CDR3 is 12 amino acids. The DNA for the CDR3 is TGTGCCAGCAGCTTGGATTACACTGAAGCTTTCTTT. Translation: CASSLDYTEAFF.

This chain uses TRBV6-5 with TRBJ2-3; D is perhaps TRBD1 or TRBD2 (5 bases each). The CDR3 covers 14 residues. V lost 8 bases to trimming and J lost 4 bases, with 16 bases between them. Germline loops: CDR1 MNHEY, CDR2 SVGAGI. CDR3 nucleotide sequence: TGTGCCAGCCATTCCTGGGGGTTAGCAGATACGCAGTATTTT. Translating it yields CASHSWGLADTQYF.

In DNA, the CDR3 is TGCGCCAGCAGCTTGGTCTCGTACCAAGAGACCCAGTACTTC. It is translated as CASSLVSYQETQYF. V gene TRBV5-1 combines with J gene TRBJ2-5; D ambiguous. Germline loops: CDR1 SGHRS, CDR2 YFSETQ. CDR3 size: 14 residues. With 0 bases removed from V and 0 bases from J, the gap between germline ends came to 6 bases.

The chain has TRBV23-1 and TRBJ1-1; D uncertain. TRBV23-1 is filed as an ORF, its function uncertain. V dropped 0 bases and J dropped 1 base, with 6 bases sitting between them. The CDR3 runs 14 residues. CDR3 bases: TGCGCCAGCAGTCAATCTGAAAGGAACACTGAAGCTTTCTTT. Protein product: CASSQSERNTEAFF.

Only a few counts were recorded for this clone. The chain joins TRBV30 to TRBJ2-5; 7 bases are shared with TRBD1. CDR3 size: 15 residues. With 2 bases clipped from V and 5 bases from J, the junction kept 11 bases outside the gene matches. In germline, CDR1 is GTSNPN, CDR2 SVGIG (reference sequence). This CDR3 reads CAWSTPGQEEETQYF. The CDR3 nucleotides are TGTGCCTGGAGTACCCCAGGACAGGAGGAGGAGACCCAGTACTTC.

This clone has ten or more counts. V gene TRBV10-3 combines with J gene TRBJ2-5; D perhaps matches TRBD1 (6 bases). V dropped 7 bases and J dropped 0 bases, with 9 bases sitting between them. Germline V gene sequence: CDR1 ENHRY, CDR2 SYGVKD. CDR3 length equals 13 residues. CDR3 DNA sequence: TGTGCCATCAATGGACAGTACCAAGAGACCCAGTACTTC. This translates into CAINGQYQETQYF.

V gene TRBV30 combines with J gene TRBJ2-7, with D tentatively TRBD2 (6 bases). Germline lookup yields CDR1 GTSNPN and CDR2 SVGIG (reference sequence). The germline V and J ends were trimmed by 3 bases and 3 bases, with 15 bases remaining between them. This CDR3 has 14 amino acids. DNA for the CDR3: TGTGCCTGGAGAACCTCCGGGGGAAACTACGAGCAGTACTTC. Amino acid sequence: CAWRTSGGNYEQYF. Full variable domain (outside the CDR3, taken from reference TRBV30 and TRBJ2-7): SQTIHQWPATLVQPVGSPLSLECTVEGTSNPNLYWYRQAAGRGLQLLFYSVGIGQISSEVPQNLSASRPQDRQFILSSKKLLLSDSGFYLCAWRTSGGNYEQYFGPGTRLTVT.

Details on this clone: Mismatch with germline at one junction end may stem from a read error. This chain joins TRBV29-1 and TRBJ1-1; D is perhaps TRBD1 (5 bases). The CDR3 length is 13 residues. CDR1 is SQVTM and CDR2 is ANQGSEA in the germline V gene. The CDR3 sequence: CSVEGVADTEAFF. DNA of the CDR3: TGCAGCGTCGAAGGGGTAGCGGACACTGAAGCTTTCTTT.

V gene TRBV5-1 combines with J gene TRBJ1-4, with TRBD1 as a possible D gene (6 bases). Between the trimmed V and J ends, which lost 3 bases and 4 bases, there was a span of 10 bases. CDR1 SGHRS and CDR2 YFSETQ come from the germline V gene. The CDR3 spans 14 residues. This chain's CDR3 is CASSYGQYNEKLFF. The CDR3 DNA follows: TGCGCCAGCAGCTACGGACAGTATAATGAAAAACTGTTTTTT.

This clone was recorded a few times. The rearrangement links TRBV15 to TRBJ1-4; D unresolved. Trimming took 0 bases from V and 8 from J, leaving 19 bases between them. In germline, CDR1 is LNHNV, CDR2 YYDKDF (reference sequence). CDR3 length: 17 amino acids. As DNA, the CDR3 is TGTGCCACCAGCAGAGACGGTGTTAGACCGACCAGCGAAAAACTGTTTTTT. This codes for CATSRDGVRPTSEKLFF.

This clone was seen only a few times. This chain connects TRBV5-1 to TRBJ2-1; the D call may be TRBD1 or TRBD2 (5 bases each). Trimming took off 5 bases at V and 9 bases at J, with 15 bases between the two ends. Germline V gene sequence: CDR1 SGHRS, CDR2 YFSETQ. The CDR3 runs 13 residues. The CDR3 spells CASRVQRQGEQFF. CDR3 DNA: TGCGCCAGCAGAGTCCAGCGGCAGGGTGAGCAGTTCTTC. Full variable domain (outside the CDR3, taken from reference TRBV5-1 and TRBJ2-1): KAGVTQTPRYLIKTRGQQVTLSCSPISGHRSVSWYQQTPGQGLQFLFEYFSETQRNKGNFPGRFSGRQFSNSRSEMNVSTLELGDSALYLCASRVQRQGEQFFGPGTRLTVL.

The table lists this clone with a few counts. The V call is TRBV14, the J call TRBJ1-6; no clear D. Per the germline V gene, CDR1 is SGHDN and CDR2 is FVKESK. V shed 1 base and J shed 7 bases, with 8 bases lying between them. This CDR3 contains 14 residues. DNA of the CDR3: TGTGCCAGCAGCCAAGGGGGTCGGAATTCACCCCTCCACTTT. Protein: CASSQGGRNSPLHF.

This clone came up a few times. The chain joins TRBV10-2 to TRBJ2-6; no definite D call. V was clipped by 6 bases and J by 1 base, with 7 bases between them. The CDR3 runs 14 residues. CDR1 and CDR2 (germline): WSHSY, SAAADI. The CDR3: CASRDPSGANVLTF. In DNA form, the CDR3 reads TGCGCCAGCAGGGACCCATCTGGGGCCAACGTCCTGACTTTC.